This TCR beta chain was found in a study of T cell clones after liver transplantation. Study overall: Three of eight recipients were HCV-positive; others had non-autoimmune, non-viral indications. Until 12-24 months post-transplant, subjects got standard immunosuppression and no induction. Study-level results: These preliminary findings come from unstandardized post-transplant sampling times.

This clone occurred once. Its antigen is unidentified. Clones were sequenced by immunoSEQ multiplex PCR, and TCRdb holds only the in-frame ones, with some missing. This table has more than 65,000 clones, 80% appearing once. The germline V and J ends were trimmed by 5 bases and 1 base, with 12 bases remaining between them. The CDR3 is 15 amino acids. The germline CDR1 and CDR2 sequences are KGHSH and LQKENI. The clonotype was recovered from a human patient who received a liver transplant. Among the T cells, some may be from the graft donor. Sequences were derived from CD4+ T cells from blood, sampled 12 months after liver transplant. J is TRBJ1-5 and V is TRBV18; TRBD1 is a possible D gene (6 bases). The DNA for the CDR3 is TGTGCCAGCTCAGAGTTTCAGGGGAGCAATCAGCCCCAGCATTTT. It is translated as CASSEFQGSNQPQHF.